The 20 T cell receptor beta chains given below trace back to one sample, sequenced in a study of CD8 T cells in ankylosing spondylitis. One entry per CDR3 protein, called by TCRdb with MiXCR from the 5' RACE reads. The table shows roughly 180,000 distinct CDR3 sequences, with approximately 10% occurring only once. Sequenced material: blood, either unsorted or a sorted T cell fraction (not recorded which). The receptors originated from a male donor with ankylosing spondylitis or in good health (not recorded which).

This clonotype was observed many times. The chain couples TRBV27 to TRBJ1-1, with a tentative D call TRBD1 (5 bases). CDR1 is MNHEY and CDR2 is SMNVEV in the germline V gene (reference sequence). The CDR3 consists of 14 residues. The ends were cut back, 6 bases at V and 4 bases at J, with 15 bases in the middle. The CDR3 loop reads CASSHGAGSTEAFF. The CDR3 bases are TGTGCCAGCAGCCACGGGGCGGGGAGCACTGAAGCTTTCTTT.

This clonotype showed up many times. The chain recombines TRBV7-2 with TRBJ1-3; perhaps TRBD1 as D (5 bases). This CDR3 has 16 residues. V gave up 1 base and J gave up 3 bases, with 13 bases separating them. The germline CDR1 and CDR2 sequences are SGHTA and FQGNSA. In DNA, the CDR3 is TGTGCCAGCAGCTTAGGCAGGGCGCTCGATGGAAACACCATATATTTT. It encodes CASSLGRALDGNTIYF. The full variable domain, in which reference TRBV7-2 and TRBJ1-3 provide the parts outside the CDR3, is GAGVSQSPSNKVTEKGKDVELRCDPISGHTALYWYRQSLGQGLEFLIYFQGNSAPDKSGLPSDRFSAERTGGSVSTLTIQRTQQEDSAVYLCASSLGRALDGNTIYFGEGSWLTVV.

This clonotype was counted at least ten times. The V and J genes are TRBV5-4 and TRBJ1-1, with D perhaps matching TRBD1 (6 bases). Germline V CDR1 and CDR2: SGHNT, YYREEE (reference sequence). This CDR3 has 14 residues. V lost 3 bases to trimming and J lost 2 bases, with 11 bases between them. DNA of the CDR3: TGTGCCAGCAGCTGGGTGGGGGGCAACACTGAAGCTTTCTTT. It translates to CASSWVGGNTEAFF.

The V gene is TRBV27, the J gene TRBJ2-7; no clear D. The CDR3 covers 14 residues. Between the trimmed V and J ends, which lost 6 bases and 5 bases, there was a span of 17 bases. CDR1 and CDR2 (germline): MNHEY, SMNVEV (reference sequence). The CDR3 region has the DNA TGTGCCAGCAGACTGATTAACGGGCCTGACGAGCAGTACTTC. Translated: CASRLINGPDEQYF.

This clonotype was counted many times. This chain links TRBV20-1 with TRBJ2-3; D is undetermined. Germline V gives CDR1 DFQATT, CDR2 SNEGSKA (reference sequence). V lost 0 bases, J lost 4 bases, and 5 bases lay in between. The CDR3 totals 12 residues. CDR3 sequence: CSAREVPDTQYF. The CDR3 DNA is TGCAGTGCTAGAGAGGTCCCAGATACGCAGTATTTT.

This clonotype was found many times. CDR3 coding DNA: TGCAGTGCTTGCAACAACCAAGACACTGAAGCTTTCTTT. Translation gives CSACNNQDTEAFF. The genes are TRBV20-1 and TRBJ1-1; the D is unclear. Trimming left V 5 bases short and J 3 bases short, with 13 bases between. This CDR3 contains 13 residues. The V gene's germline CDR1 is DFQATT and CDR2 SNEGSKA (reference sequence).

This clonotype was seen ten or more times. The chain is built from TRBV7-2 and TRBJ2-5, with D tentatively TRBD2 (5 bases). The germline V gene has CDR1 SGHTA and CDR2 FQGNSA. V was cut by 4 bases and J by 0 bases, with 9 bases left in between. This CDR3 has 14 residues. The DNA of the CDR3 is TGTGCCAGCAGCTCTTGGACTTACCAAGAGACCCAGTACTTC. Translation gives CASSSWTYQETQYF. Variable domain in full (rest from reference TRBV7-2 and TRBJ2-5): GAGVSQSPSNKVTEKGKDVELRCDPISGHTALYWYRQSLGQGLEFLIYFQGNSAPDKSGLPSDRFSAERTGGSVSTLTIQRTQQEDSAVYLCASSSWTYQETQYFGPGTRLLVL.

This clonotype was picked up many times. This chain links TRBV7-4 with TRBJ1-2, with D unresolved. Trimming pared 2 bases from V and 3 bases from J, leaving 13 bases between. Germline V gives CDR1 SGHVT, CDR2 SQSDAQ. The CDR3 sequence is 15 residues long. The CDR3 region has the DNA TGTGCCAGCAGCTTAAGGCTAAGGGCTTACTATGGCTACACCTTC. Its translation: CASSLRLRAYYGYTF.

The table lists this clonotype with many counts. The rearrangement joins TRBV5-1 to TRBJ2-5, with 8 bases lining up with TRBD1. This CDR3 comprises 15 residues. Germline V gives CDR1 SGHRS, CDR2 YFSETQ. Germline trimming cut 4 bases from V and 4 bases from J; bases unmatched to any gene: 9. The CDR3 is CASSNPFDRGETQYF. DNA of the CDR3: TGCGCCAGCAGCAATCCCTTCGACAGGGGAGAGACCCAGTACTTC.

This clonotype has at least ten counts. The chain has TRBV4-1 and TRBJ2-4; D gene uncertain. Germline-derived CDR1 and CDR2 are MGHRA and YSYEKL. The CDR3 has 18 residues. Trimming shortened V by 3 bases and J by 0 bases, and 18 bases separated the two germline ends. CDR3 bases: TGCGCCAGCAGCCACCTAGAGAATCCTAGTCTAGCCAAAAACATTCAGTACTTC. Residues: CASSHLENPSLAKNIQYF.

This clonotype was seen ten or more times. The chain employs TRBV5-5 and TRBJ1-1; unclear D gene. Per germline, CDR1 SGHKS and CDR2 YYEKEE (reference sequence). The CDR3 contains 13 residues. The V gene lost 0 bases and the J gene lost 6 bases, with 9 bases spanning the gap. CDR3 DNA: TGTGCCAGCAGCTTGGTTGGCTCCGCTGAAGCTTTCTTT. Protein sequence: CASSLVGSAEAFF.

This clonotype has at least ten counts. This chain connects TRBV4-1 to TRBJ2-1, with TRBD2 identical over 14 bases. V was clipped by 0 bases and J by 13 bases; unmatched bases: 5. CDR1 is MGHRA and CDR2 is YSYEKL in the germline V gene. This CDR3 contains 15 residues. The CDR3 spells CASSQEVGLAGVQFF. CDR3 coding DNA: TGCGCCAGCAGCCAAGAAGTGGGACTAGCGGGAGTACAGTTCTTC.

This clonotype turned up a few times. The chain is built from TRBV5-1 and TRBJ2-1; TRBD1 agrees at 7 bases. The germline CDR1 and CDR2 sequences are SGHRS and YFSETQ. Trimming took 0 bases from V and 7 from J; bases not matched to a gene: 4. There are 14 residues in the CDR3. CDR3 in amino acids: CASSLEGGENEQFF. In DNA form, the CDR3 reads TGCGCCAGCAGCTTGGAAGGGGGCGAGAATGAGCAGTTCTTC.

About this clonotype: Possible read error: a much larger clone is one base away. This chain uses TRBV6-1 with TRBJ1-2, with D uncertain. The ends were cut back, 6 bases at V and 0 bases at J, with 8 bases in the middle. This CDR3 is 13 amino acids long. Per the germline V gene, CDR1 is MNHNS and CDR2 is SASEGT. The CDR3 DNA sequence: TGTGCCAGCAGGATCGGGTCTAACTATGGCTACACCTTC. This sequence encodes CASRIGSNYGYTF.

As regards this clonotype: A much larger clone differs from this one at a single base, so this may be a read error. The V gene is TRBV29-1, the J gene TRBJ2-3; unclear D gene. The length of the CDR3 is 14 residues. CDR1 is SQVTM, CDR2 ANQGSEA, per germline. The V and J ends lost 6 bases and 0 bases respectively, with 13 bases between them. The CDR3 DNA reads TGCAGCGTCCGGACCTACCAGAGCACAGATACGCAGTATTTT. Protein: CSVRTYQSTDTQYF.

This clonotype was counted ten times or more. The chain uses TRBV20-1 and TRBJ1-1, with 9 bases identical to TRBD1. V was clipped by 0 bases and J by 4 bases; unmatched bases: 3. The CDR3 extends over 14 amino acids. CDR1 and CDR2 from the germline V gene are DFQATT and SNEGSKA (reference sequence). The DNA of the CDR3 is TGCAGTGCTAGAGAGGGGACAGGGCCCACTGAAGCTTTCTTT. Its protein product is CSAREGTGPTEAFF.

The table lists this clonotype with a few counts. The chain employs TRBV10-2 and TRBJ2-7, with D maybe TRBD2 (6 bases). Germline CDR1 is WSHSY and CDR2 is SAAADI. The CDR3 has 16 amino acids. Trimming pared 2 bases from V and 2 bases from J, leaving 16 bases between. The CDR3 loop is CASSEGVKERAYEQYF. Written as DNA, the CDR3 is TGCGCCAGCAGTGAGGGGGTGAAGGAGCGGGCCTACGAGCAGTACTTC.

This clonotype was observed many times. The V call is TRBV5-1, the J call TRBJ1-1, with D perhaps matching TRBD1 (6 bases). The V gene lost 4 bases and the J gene lost 4 bases, with 26 bases spanning the gap. This CDR3 spans 18 amino acids. Germline assignment: CDR1 SGHRS and CDR2 YFSETQ. The CDR3 DNA reads TGCGCCAGCAGCCGTCGCGGCATCGGACAGAATGGAGGCACTGAAGCTTTCTTT. It specifies CASSRRGIGQNGGTEAFF.

V and J are TRBV5-1 and TRBJ1-3; no clear D gene. The CDR3 is 16 residues long. Trimming removed 0 bases at V and 2 bases at J, with 12 bases between. Per germline, CDR1 SGHRS and CDR2 YFSETQ. CDR3 sequence reads: CASSLAGIGTGNTIYF. As DNA, the CDR3 is TGCGCCAGCAGCTTGGCCGGGATAGGGACTGGAAACACCATATATTTT.

The sample holds many counts of this clonotype. This chain joins TRBV20-1 and TRBJ2-5; TRBD2 might be the D (5 bases). Germline values: CDR1 DFQATT, CDR2 SNEGSKA (reference sequence). The CDR3 length is 15 residues. Between the trimmed V and J ends, which lost 4 bases and 5 bases, there was a span of 20 bases. CDR3 region: CSATADSDTVETQYF. DNA of the CDR3: TGCAGTGCTACAGCGGATAGCGACACTGTGGAGACCCAGTACTTC.